The next 7 T cell receptor beta chains were all read from a single sample in a study of cytomegalovirus exposure and HLA in healthy donors. The PCR was carried out with 60 Vbeta primers and 13 Jbeta primers. Here immunoSEQ multiplex PCR was the method, and the copy in TCRdb shows in-frame clones only, minus some. The data hold about 150,000 clones, with approximately 80% observed a single time. Sequencing was carried out using PBMCs. All receptors come from a middle-aged woman in good health and CMV-seropositive.

V gene TRBV5-1 combines with J gene TRBJ2-7; 7 nucleotides line up with TRBD2. The CDR3 loop spans 15 amino acids. V lost 4 bases, J lost 1 base, and 8 bases stayed unmatched. Germline loops: CDR1 SGHRS, CDR2 YFSETQ. Written as DNA, the CDR3 is TGCGCCAGCAGCCGTTCTAGCGGAGTTTCCTACGAGCAGTACTTC. As protein: CASSRSSGVSYEQYF.

The chain is built from TRBV27 and TRBJ1-5; 7 bases match TRBD1. CDR1 MNHEY and CDR2 SMNVEV come from the germline V gene (reference sequence). V shed 3 bases, J shed 3 bases, and the junction held 5 bases outside the gene matches. The CDR3 totals 15 residues. CDR3 amino acids: CASSLGDSNNQPQHF. The CDR3 DNA is TGTGCCAGCAGTTTGGGGGACAGTAACAATCAGCCCCAGCATTTT.

The chain is built from TRBV6-6 and TRBJ2-3; TRBD2 agrees at 8 bases. The germline CDR1 and CDR2 sequences are MNHNY and SVGAGI (reference sequence). This CDR3 region has 14 residues. Trimming at V came to 5 bases and at J to 4 bases, leaving 5 bases not matched to a gene. The CDR3 DNA is TGTGCCAGCAGTGCAGGACTAGCTGCAGATACGCAGTATTTT. Translation gives CASSAGLAADTQYF.

This clone was counted once. CDR3 DNA sequence: TGTGCCTGTCAGCAGCGGAGAGAGCAGTACTTC. Amino acids: CACQQRREQYF. V usage is TRBV30 and J usage is TRBJ2-7; tentatively, D is TRBD2 (5 bases). V lost 6 bases and J 7 bases, leaving 13 bases between the germline ends. The length of the CDR3 is 11 residues. Germline V gene sequence: CDR1 GTSNPN, CDR2 SVGIG (reference sequence).

V usage is TRBV5-6 and J usage is TRBJ2-7; 12 nucleotides match TRBD2. Germline V CDR1 and CDR2: SGHDT, YYEEEE. The V and J ends lost 1 base and 0 bases, in that order; junction bases with no gene match: 5. The CDR3 totals 17 residues. CDR3 loop: CASSLRTSGKSSYEQYF. Written as DNA, the CDR3 is TGTGCCAGCAGCTTGCGGACTAGCGGGAAATCCTCCTACGAGCAGTACTTC.

The rearrangement joins TRBV7-3 to TRBJ2-7, with 9 nucleotides matching TRBD1. This CDR3 region has 16 residues. Germline values: CDR1 SGHTA, CDR2 FQGTGA. V gave up 4 bases and J gave up 5 bases; unmatched junction bases: 12. In DNA form, the CDR3 reads TGTGCCAGCAGCTCCAAGGCCGGGACAGGGACCCACGAGCAGTACTTC. It is translated as CASSSKAGTGTHEQYF. Supplemented by reference TRBV7-3 and TRBJ2-7, the full variable domain reads GAGVSQTPSNKVTEKGKYVELRCDPISGHTALYWYRQSLGQGPEFLIYFQGTGAADDSGLPNDRFFAVRPEGSVSTLKIQRTERGDSAVYLCASSSKAGTGTHEQYFGPGTRLTVT.

V and J are TRBV18 and TRBJ2-5; tentative D call: TRBD1 (6 bases). CDR1 KGHSH and CDR2 LQKENI come from the germline V gene. Trimming removed 1 base from V and 5 bases from J, with 14 bases in between. The CDR3 runs 15 residues. CDR3 DNA sequence: TGTGCCAGCTCACCACGGACCAGGGGAGACGAGACCCAGTACTTC. This encodes CASSPRTRGDETQYF.